This passage covers 14 T cell receptor beta chains from one sample sequenced in a study of vaccination and CD4 T cells after COVID-19 (dated by TCRdb to between 2022 and 2023). The sample's treatment or condition label, in plain terms: approximately 9-day PBMC culture with coronavirus spike peptide pools or control peptides (ViraFEST assay). Antigen specificity for these receptors is unknown. The library was built by means of PCR. The listed sequencing device is Illumina iSeq 100. At the Johns Hopkins FTIC core, DNA from the cultured CD4+ T cells underwent TCR sequencing with the Oncomine TCR Beta short-read assay. Starting from the raw public reads, TCRdb applied fastp trimming at Q25, assembled clones with MiXCR and retained in-frame beta chains. Every CDR3 protein is listed once, alongside the most common genes and DNA of its rows. This sample gives just under 20,000 distinct CDR3 sequences in total; roughly two fifths of them show up just once. The ten largest make up 26% of the sample.

The sample in question was CD4+ T cells from blood, cultured in vitro, obtained before SARS-CoV-2 vaccination. These receptors were obtained from a human donor who had recovered from COVID-19.

This chain uses TRBV15 with TRBJ1-5; tentatively, D is TRBD1 (5 bases). V lost 0 bases to trimming and J lost 0 bases, with 9 bases between them. The CDR3 runs to 16 residues. Looked up from germline, CDR1 is LNHNV and CDR2 is YYDKDF (reference sequence). CDR3: CATSRDLRASNQPQHF. The CDR3 bases are TGTGCCACCAGCAGAGACCTCAGGGCTAGCAATCAGCCCCAGCATTTT.

The J gene is TRBJ2-7, the V gene TRBV2; 8 bases map to TRBD1. This CDR3 contains 14 residues. The V and J ends lost 4 bases and 2 bases, in that order; junction bases with no gene match: 4. Germline CDR1 is SNHLY and CDR2 is FYNNEI. The CDR3 coding sequence is TGTGCCAGCAGTGGGGGACAGGCTCCCTACGAGCAGTACTTC. It specifies CASSGGQAPYEQYF.

The V call is TRBV7-2, the J call TRBJ2-5; 7 nucleotides align to TRBD2. Germline V CDR1 and CDR2: SGHTA, FQGNSA. The CDR3 contains 15 residues. The trim removed 5 bases at V and 0 bases at J, leaving 6 bases unmatched. The CDR3 nucleotides are TGTGCCAGCAGCCGTGGGGGGGGGTACCAAGAGACCCAGTACTTC. Translating gives CASSRGGGYQETQYF.

V is TRBV18 and J is TRBJ2-7; 9 bases are a match to TRBD2. From germline, CDR1 is KGHSH and CDR2 LQKENI. The CDR3 is 15 residues long. V shed 2 bases, J shed 8 bases, and the junction held 10 bases outside the gene matches. The chain's CDR3 is CASSPSVAGGPQQYF. CDR3 bases: TGTGCCAGCTCACCAAGCGTGGCGGGAGGGCCTCAGCAGTACTTC.

This clonotype has more than one count but fewer than ten. This sequence joins TRBV19 and TRBJ1-2; D unresolved. V lost 3 bases and J 5 bases, leaving 10 bases between the germline ends. Germline V gene data show CDR1 as LNHDA and CDR2 as SQIVND (reference sequence). The CDR3 sequence is 13 residues long. The CDR3 loop reads CASSISGIYGYTF. DNA of the CDR3: TGTGCCAGTAGTATTTCGGGAATTTATGGCTACACCTTC. The entire variable domain, with the rest obtained from reference TRBV19 and TRBJ1-2, is as follows: DGGITQSPKYLFRKEGQNVTLSCEQNLNHDAMYWYRQDPGQGLRLIYYSQIVNDFQKGDIAEGYSVSREKKESFPLTVTSAQKNPTAFYLCASSISGIYGYTFGSGTRLTVV.

As DNA, the CDR3 is TGTGCCAGCAGTTCATCGGGGGCATGTAGCAATCAGCCCCAGCATTTT. Its protein product is CASSSSGACSNQPQHF. The chain combines TRBV27 with TRBJ1-5; a weak D match, TRBD1 (6 bases). Trimming stripped 4 bases from V and 0 bases from J, with 13 bases between. The germline V gene has CDR1 MNHEY and CDR2 SMNVEV (reference sequence). The CDR3 spans 16 residues.

The chain combines TRBV18 with TRBJ1-1, with D perhaps TRBD1 (6 bases). In germline, CDR1 is KGHSH, CDR2 LQKENI. The CDR3 has 16 residues. V dropped 3 bases and J dropped 0 bases, with 14 bases sitting between them. In DNA form, the CDR3 reads TGTGCCAGCTCACCGACCTTTGACAGGCTGAACACTGAAGCTTTCTTT. Its protein is CASSPTFDRLNTEAFF.

This clonotype was counted a few times. This chain links TRBV6-5 with TRBJ1-1; a possible D gene is TRBD1 (5 bases). Trimming took 4 bases from V and 10 from J, leaving 16 bases between them. The V gene's germline CDR1 is MNHEY and CDR2 SVGAGI. The CDR3 loop spans 13 amino acids. The CDR3 DNA is TGTGCCAGCAGTTTCAGCGGGGACGGGAGAGCTTTCTTT. This translates into CASSFSGDGRAFF.

The gene calls are TRBV7-2 and TRBJ2-1; D gene unclear. This CDR3 comprises 13 residues. The germline V gene encodes CDR1 SGHTA and CDR2 FQGNSA. Between the trimmed V and J ends, which lost 6 bases and 7 bases, there was a span of 13 bases. CDR3 sequence (DNA): TGTGCCAGCAGGCAAGGTTGGTGGAATGAGCAGTTCTTC. It specifies CASRQGWWNEQFF.

This clonotype was counted a few times. This chain joins TRBV6-1 and TRBJ2-5; 10 positions agree with TRBD2. Trimming at V came to 10 bases and at J to 5 bases, leaving 13 bases not matched to a gene. Looked up from germline, CDR1 is MNHNS and CDR2 is SASEGT. The CDR3 is made up of 15 amino acids. The CDR3 spells CATVRAGGLGETQYF. CDR3 coding DNA: TGTGCCACCGTAAGAGCGGGGGGGCTGGGGGAGACCCAGTACTTC.

This clonotype was picked up a small number of times. The rearrangement uses TRBV11-3 and TRBJ2-5; 14 bases agree with TRBD2. The CDR3 is 15 amino acids. CDR1 is SGHNT and CDR2 is YENEEA in the germline V gene. V lost 4 bases and J lost 3; bases outside the gene matches: 1. CDR3 sequence (DNA): TGTGCCAGCAGCTGGGGACTAGCGGGGGAAGAGACCCAGTACTTC. It specifies CASSWGLAGEETQYF.

The rearrangement joins TRBV19 to TRBJ1-6; 9 bases align to TRBD1. CDR3 length: 14 amino acids. With V trimmed by 0 bases and J by 14 bases, 5 bases remained unmatched. The V gene's germline CDR1 is LNHDA and CDR2 SQIVND (reference sequence). CDR3 in amino acids: CASSIEQGARTLHF. DNA of the CDR3: TGTGCCAGTAGTATAGAACAGGGGGCGCGCACCCTCCACTTT.

This rearrangement joins TRBV7-2 to TRBJ1-2, with D uncertain. The CDR3 covers 14 residues. Germline CDR1 SGHTA, CDR2 FQGNSA. Trimming removed 1 base from V and 5 bases from J, with 11 bases in between. The CDR3 DNA is TGTGCCAGCAGCTTAGAATCAGGAAAATATGGCTACACCTTC. It specifies CASSLESGKYGYTF.

The genes are TRBV20-1 and TRBJ1-2, with D possibly matching TRBD1 (5 bases). Germline values: CDR1 DFQATT, CDR2 SNEGSKA (reference sequence). The CDR3 loop spans 11 amino acids. The V and J ends lost 5 bases and 6 bases respectively, with 10 bases between them. The CDR3 DNA sequence: TGCAGTGCTGGGTTGGGGGATGGCTACACCTTC. Protein: CSAGLGDGYTF.